Each of the 13 T cell receptor beta chains below was sequenced from the same sample in a study of cytomegalovirus exposure and HLA in healthy donors. Amplification used 60 Vbeta primers and 13 Jbeta primers. Profiling relied on immunoSEQ multiplex PCR, and the TCRdb table lists in-frame clones only, not all of them. The repertoire holds over 95,000 clones, about 77% seen once, with approximately 5% in the top ten. The sequencing sample was made of PBMCs. The receptor source for this set is a woman in her twenties or thirties in good health and CMV-seropositive.

The rearrangement joins TRBV6-4 to TRBJ1-1; D ambiguous. CDR3 length: 14 residues. Trimming pared 6 bases from V and 1 base from J, leaving 12 bases between. Germline CDR1 MRHNA, CDR2 SNTAGT. The CDR3 protein is CASRKTDKNTEAFF. CDR3 bases: TGTGCCAGCAGAAAAACAGACAAGAACACTGAAGCTTTCTTT.

The V and J genes are TRBV30 and TRBJ2-5, with D maybe TRBD2 (6 bases). The CDR3 totals 13 residues. The germline V and J ends were trimmed by 4 bases and 1 base, with 10 bases remaining between them. Germline CDR1 and CDR2: GTSNPN and SVGIG (reference sequence). The CDR3 nucleotides are TGTGCCTGGATTAGGCGGGGCCAAGAGACCCAGTACTTC. It is translated as CAWIRRGQETQYF.

This rearrangement joins TRBV9 to TRBJ1-2; TRBD1 might be the D (6 bases). The V gene's germline CDR1 is SGDLS and CDR2 YYNGEE. V lost 4 bases, J lost 2 bases, and 9 bases lay in between. This CDR3 spans 13 amino acids. CDR3: CASSKQGNYGYTF. Here the CDR3 DNA reads TGTGCCAGCAGCAAACAGGGCAACTATGGCTACACCTTC.

The CDR3 protein is CASSLVTGRAYEQYF. CDR3 coding DNA: TGTGCCAGCAGCTTGGTTACAGGGAGAGCCTACGAGCAGTACTTC. The chain links TRBV5-4 to TRBJ2-5, with a weak D call TRBD1 (6 bases). The tail of the sequence fits TRBJ2-7 better, so the J call may be wrong. From germline, CDR1 is SGHNT and CDR2 YYREEE (reference sequence). CDR3 size: 15 residues.

The table lists this clone with a count of one. V gene TRBV9 combines with J gene TRBJ2-1; 9 nucleotides match TRBD2. CDR3 length: 15 residues. Trimming removed 0 bases from V and 4 bases from J; junction bases left unmatched: 2. Germline V gives CDR1 SGDLS, CDR2 YYNGEE. Here the CDR3 DNA reads TGTGCCAGCAGCGTAGTAGCGGGAGAGTACAATGAGCAGTTCTTC. Amino acids: CASSVVAGEYNEQFF.

The chain links TRBV13 to TRBJ1-1; TRBD1 matches at 8 bases. V was clipped by 4 bases and J by 2 bases; unmatched bases: 3. CDR1 and CDR2 (germline): PRHDT, FYEKMQ (reference sequence). The CDR3 is made up of 14 amino acids. In DNA, the CDR3 is TGTGCCAGCAGCTCGGACAGGGCTAACACTGAAGCTTTCTTT. Its translation is CASSSDRANTEAFF.

CDR3 protein: CASSPLPGEPQHF. In DNA, the CDR3 is TGTGCCAGCTCACCCCTCCCGGGGGAGCCCCAGCATTTT. The chain uses TRBV18 and TRBJ1-5, with a weak D call TRBD1 (5 bases). Trimming removed 3 bases from V and 8 bases from J, with 11 bases in between. CDR3 size: 13 residues. In germline, CDR1 is KGHSH, CDR2 LQKENI.

The V gene is TRBV5-4, the J gene TRBJ1-1; the match to TRBD1 covers 8 bases. The CDR3 is 18 amino acids. After removal of 4 bases from V and 4 bases from J, the junction contained 18 bases not matched to a gene. Germline V lookup: CDR1 SGHNT, CDR2 YYREEE (reference sequence). The CDR3 nucleotides read TGTGCCAGCAGCACACCCGATGGGACAGGCGGAGGAGGCACTGAAGCTTTCTTT. This sequence encodes CASSTPDGTGGGGTEAFF.

The chain couples TRBV9 to TRBJ1-6; 7 bases align to TRBD1. The CDR3 loop spans 14 amino acids. Germline V CDR1 and CDR2: SGDLS, YYNGEE. Losses at the gene ends were 3 bases for V and 6 bases for J; bases not matched to a gene: 3. The CDR3 protein is CASSAGQPNSPLHF. DNA for the CDR3: TGTGCCAGCAGCGCGGGACAGCCTAATTCACCCCTCCACTTT.

The chain couples TRBV5-4 to TRBJ1-1; tentative D call: TRBD1 (6 bases). The CDR3 has 15 amino acids. V lost 0 bases and J 4 bases, leaving 13 bases between the germline ends. Germline V lookup: CDR1 SGHNT, CDR2 YYREEE (reference sequence). The CDR3 region has the DNA TGTGCCAGCAGCTTGGTGGGGGGAGGGGGCACTGAAGCTTTCTTT. Protein sequence: CASSLVGGGGTEAFF.

The rearrangement uses TRBV9 and TRBJ2-2; TRBD2 matches at 10 bases. CDR3 length: 17 residues. The V segment lost 3 bases and the J segment 5 bases; nucleotides outside the gene matches: 10. CDR1 is SGDLS and CDR2 is YYNGEE in the germline V gene. This CDR3 reads CASSETSGAVYTGELFF. In DNA, the CDR3 is TGTGCCAGCAGCGAAACTAGCGGGGCGGTCTATACCGGGGAGCTGTTTTTT.

This chain uses TRBV7-9 with TRBJ2-2, with TRBD2 as a possible D gene (5 bases). CDR1 and CDR2 from the germline V gene are SEHNR and FQNEAQ (reference sequence). CDR3 length equals 16 residues. V shed 4 bases and J shed 5 bases, with 17 bases lying between them. CDR3 region: CASSSTLASGTGELFF. In nucleotides, the CDR3 is TGTGCCAGCAGCTCAACCCTGGCGTCGGGAACCGGGGAGCTGTTTTTT.

CDR3 in DNA: TGTGCCAGCAGTGAGTACCAAGAGACCCAGTACTTC. As protein: CASSEYQETQYF. The V gene is TRBV28, the J gene TRBJ2-5; no clear D gene. The germline CDR1 and CDR2 sequences are MDHEN and SYDVKM. The CDR3 sequence is 12 residues long. Trimming shortened V by 5 bases and J by 0 bases, and 4 bases separated the two germline ends.